The rows below give T cell receptor beta chains drawn from one sample of a study of identical twins. TCRdb analysed the 5' RACE reads with MiXCR anew, one entry per CDR3 protein. This table holds 700,000 or so distinct CDR3 sequences, 8.6% found once. This sample was shared with a second study, whose subject was yellow fever vaccine responses in identical twins.

Material: PBMCs. The receptor set was obtained from a woman aged 18 to 35 in good health. Both conserved end residues are part of each CDR3. The D gene is left open where the match is weak. Rows give clone size only sometimes, using once, few, many, or a class for an expanded clone.

CASSLDSGVSSYEQYF	TRBJ2-7	TRBV11-2	few	TRBD2
CASIGTGGGNYGYTF	TRBJ1-2	TRBV5-1	few	TRBD1
CATSRDRGSTEAFF	TRBJ1-1	TRBV15	few	-
CASSPNVASSYNEQFF	TRBJ2-1	TRBV5-1	-	-
CASSKGTSATNEKLFF	TRBJ1-4	TRBV11-2	-	-
CSAKQGYEQYF	TRBJ2-7	TRBV20-1	few	-
CASSHANYEQYF	TRBJ2-7	TRBV14	few	-
CASSLMQVGELEAFF	TRBJ1-1	TRBV12-3/TRBV12-4	many	-
CASSYTGIDEQFF	TRBJ2-1	TRBV6-2/TRBV6-3	few	-
CASSLGLAGGSNKYTQYF	TRBJ2-3	TRBV11-2	few	TRBD2
CASSQESGLGSFTDTQYF	TRBJ2-3	TRBV4-3	many	TRBD2
CASSSFSGLAEETQYF	TRBJ2-5	TRBV7-2	few	TRBD2
CATCVGGETGANVLTF	TRBJ2-6	TRBV28	few	TRBD2
CSASPTGTIWQPQHF	TRBJ1-5	TRBV20-1	-	-
CASGPRLASGELFF	TRBJ2-2	TRBV5-4	-	-
CASSQGEIRGSSYNEQFF	TRBJ2-1	TRBV4-1	-	-
CNAQTSGTTDTQYF	TRBJ2-3	TRBV20-1	few	TRBD2